This T cell receptor beta chain was identified during a study of graft-versus-host responses after intestinal transplantation. Overall study: Uniformly, recipients were administered anti-thymocyte globulin induction with subsequent tacrolimus and steroids for around 3 years. General observations from the study: GvH clonotypes were identified within recipient marrow, with a subset emerging first in ileum or blood.

Clones were read by immunoSEQ multiplex PCR, and TCRdb kept only the in-frame ones, dropping some. This table holds around 100,000 clones, about 92% found once. V dropped 5 bases and J dropped 1; count of bases not matched to a gene: 10. This CDR3 spans 16 amino acids. Germline CDR1 SGHTA, CDR2 FQGTGA. Details on this clone: The target antigen is unknown.

V is TRBV7-3 and J is TRBJ1-1, with 7 bases identical to TRBD1. The source was unstimulated CD4+ T cells sorted from spleen or lymph node cells, collected before transplant. This clonotype originated in a human donor who was the organ donor for an intestinal transplant. The CDR3 sequence is CASSPGPGTENTEAFF. For the CDR3, the DNA is TGTGCCAGCAGCCCTGGACCGGGGACAGAGAACACTGAAGCTTTCTTT.